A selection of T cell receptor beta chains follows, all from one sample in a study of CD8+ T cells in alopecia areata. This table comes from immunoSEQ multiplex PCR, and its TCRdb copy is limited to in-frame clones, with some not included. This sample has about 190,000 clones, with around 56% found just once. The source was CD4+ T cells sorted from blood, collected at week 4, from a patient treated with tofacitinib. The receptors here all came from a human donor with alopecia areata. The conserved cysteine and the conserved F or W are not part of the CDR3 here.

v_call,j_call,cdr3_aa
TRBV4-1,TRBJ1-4,ASSQEGAPTNEKLF
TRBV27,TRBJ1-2,ASTAAGGIYGYT
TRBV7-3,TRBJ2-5,ASSRGPEETQY
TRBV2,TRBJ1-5,ASSEWGPPQH
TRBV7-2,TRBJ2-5,ASSLAGDGTVETQY
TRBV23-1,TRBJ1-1,ASNHRGRIGNTEAF
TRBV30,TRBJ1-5,AWSARDNQPQH
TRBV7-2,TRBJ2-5,ASSTWTSGRISEETQY
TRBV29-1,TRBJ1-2,SVSRRGQPGGNGYT
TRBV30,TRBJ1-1,AWSVGRLNTEAF
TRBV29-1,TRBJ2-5,SAHKGRLQETQY
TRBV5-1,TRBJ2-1,ASSLGVRGHGNEQF
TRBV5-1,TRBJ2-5,ASSFTGDETQY
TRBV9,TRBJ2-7,ASSVGGSGEQY
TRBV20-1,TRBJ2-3,SGGKTDTQY
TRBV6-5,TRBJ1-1,ASSYRGSGTEAF
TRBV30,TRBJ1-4,AWSGTGLEKLF
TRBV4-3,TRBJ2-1,ASSQGGSGRGKEQF
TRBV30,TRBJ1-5,AWSGDRGRGQPQH
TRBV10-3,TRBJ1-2,ASSRRQGSYT
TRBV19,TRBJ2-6,ASSPTPRGSGANVLT
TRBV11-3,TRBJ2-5,ASSLAGETQY
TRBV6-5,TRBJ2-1,ASSQSTYNEQF
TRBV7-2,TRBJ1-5,ASRRRNSNQPQH
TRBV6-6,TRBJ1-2,ASSYLGSEGYT
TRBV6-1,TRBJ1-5,ASREGGAPGSNQPQH
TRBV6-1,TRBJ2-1,ASSEESGGAAYNEQF
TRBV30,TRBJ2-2,AWSLAGGTGELF
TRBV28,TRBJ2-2,ASSLFPGQGTSGELF
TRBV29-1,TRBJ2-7,SVSTSGATQY
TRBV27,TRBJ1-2,ASRAQRIASPWYGYT
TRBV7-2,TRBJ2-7,ASSLDYEQY
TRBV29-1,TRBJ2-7,SVLLGGPYEQY
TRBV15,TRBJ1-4,ATSRDVGGNEKLF
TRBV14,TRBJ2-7,ASSLTGGYEQY
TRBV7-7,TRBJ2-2,ASSLVANTGELF
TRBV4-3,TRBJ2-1,ASSYLTSGDPSEQF
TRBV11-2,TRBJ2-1,ASSSRRGDEQF
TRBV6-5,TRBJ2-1,ASSNLAGVGYNEQF
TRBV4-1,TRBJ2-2,ASSQERGHGELF
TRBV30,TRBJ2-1,AWSKSSRYNEQF
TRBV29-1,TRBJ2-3,SVELPRVLDTQY
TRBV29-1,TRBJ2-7,SVLMTYEQY
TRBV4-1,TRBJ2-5,ASSQARQGQETQY
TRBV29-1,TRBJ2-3,SVGGTPSTDTQY